The 18 T cell receptor beta chains reported below all come from one sample, sequenced in a study of identical twins. Via MiXCR, TCRdb re-called the 5' RACE reads, giving one row per CDR3 protein. The sample consists of hundreds of thousands of distinct CDR3 sequences, 15% to 20% of them appearing once. The data were also submitted as part of a second study, on T cells expressing NK-cell markers.

Sequencing used PBMCs. These TCRs come from a young woman in good health.

Worth noting for this clonotype: At one of its ends the junction is not consistent with the germline gene, which may arise from a read error. The rearrangement links TRBV2 to TRBJ2-1, with 9 bases aligning to TRBD2. Per germline, CDR1 SNHLY and CDR2 FYNNEI. This CDR3 region has 15 residues. CDR3 protein: CASREAGGSYNEQFF. CDR3 in DNA: TGTGCCAGCAGGGAAGCGGGGGGATCCTACAATGAGCAGTTCTTC.

The chain uses TRBV20-1 and TRBJ1-5; D remains unclear. Trimming left V 6 bases short and J 1 base short, with 19 bases between. The CDR3 is 16 amino acids. The germline V gene has CDR1 DFQATT and CDR2 SNEGSKA (reference sequence). This chain's CDR3 is CSAPGVSSGSNQPQHF. The DNA for the CDR3 is TGCAGTGCCCCCGGGGTGAGTTCGGGGAGCAATCAGCCCCAGCATTTT.

The J gene is TRBJ2-1, the V gene TRBV7-9, with D tentatively TRBD2 (6 bases). Germline V lookup: CDR1 SEHNR, CDR2 FQNEAQ (reference sequence). Trimming stripped 0 bases from V and 5 bases from J, with 14 bases between. The CDR3 spans 16 residues. For the CDR3, the DNA is TGTGCCAGCAGCTTAGCCTACGGGAGAGGCAACAATGAGCAGTTCTTC. Protein: CASSLAYGRGNNEQFF.

This clonotype was recorded a few times. The chain carries TRBV20-1 and TRBJ2-3; 9 bases align to TRBD2. The V gene end was trimmed by 4 bases and the J gene end by 1 base; junction bases not matched to a gene: 3. Germline CDR1 DFQATT, CDR2 SNEGSKA (reference sequence). The CDR3 totals 14 residues. CDR3 loop: CSATRGGGTDTQYF. For the CDR3, the DNA is TGCAGTGCTACGCGGGGGGGAGGCACAGATACGCAGTATTTT.

This chain links TRBV24-1 with TRBJ2-1, with 7 nucleotides matching TRBD2. Losses at the gene ends were 5 bases for V and 0 bases for J; bases not matched to a gene: 6. The length of the CDR3 is 16 residues. CDR1 and CDR2 (germline): KGHDR, SFDVKD. CDR3 sequence (DNA): TGTGCCACCAGTGGGGGAGGGTCGAGCTCCTACAATGAGCAGTTCTTC. Amino acid sequence: CATSGGGSSSYNEQFF.

This chain joins TRBV6-5 and TRBJ1-2; D is unclear. CDR1 and CDR2 from the germline V gene are MNHEY and SVGAGI. CDR3 length: 12 residues. Deletions cut 8 bases from V and 9 bases from J, with 16 bases between. Here the CDR3 DNA reads TGTGCCAGCCAAGGCCCAGGACGAAGCTACACCTTC. It codes for CASQGPGRSYTF.

The chain couples TRBV9 to TRBJ2-5; no reliable D call. Deletions cut 4 bases from V and 5 bases from J, with 15 bases between. Germline CDR1 SGDLS, CDR2 YYNGEE. CDR3 length: 14 amino acids. Here the CDR3 reads CASSHGRVSETQYF. The CDR3 region has the DNA TGTGCCAGCAGCCATGGACGGGTTTCGGAGACCCAGTACTTC.

The rearrangement links TRBV6-5 to TRBJ2-1; 11 bases map to TRBD2. The CDR3 contains 15 residues. Germline V CDR1 and CDR2: MNHEY, SVGAGI. V lost 2 bases to trimming and J lost 8 bases; unmatched junction nucleotides: 5. CDR3 in amino acids: CASSYGSGGADEQFF. The DNA of the CDR3 is TGTGCCAGCAGTTACGGTAGCGGGGGGGCCGATGAGCAGTTCTTC.

This chain uses TRBV7-6 with TRBJ2-3; TRBD1 matches at 8 bases. The CDR3 is made up of 16 amino acids. V was clipped by 2 bases and J by 2 bases; unmatched bases: 6. Per the germline V gene, CDR1 is SGHVS and CDR2 is FNYEAQ. Here the CDR3 reads CASSLQGAPLTDTQYF. CDR3 sequence (DNA): TGTGCCAGCAGCTTACAGGGGGCACCCCTCACAGATACGCAGTATTTT. Drawing the rest from reference TRBV7-6 and TRBJ2-3, the complete variable domain is GAGVSQSPRYKVTKRGQDVALRCDPISGHVSLYWYRQALGQGPEFLTYFNYEAQQDKSGLPNDRFSAERPEGSISTLTIQRTEQRDSAMYRCASSLQGAPLTDTQYFGPGTRLTVL.

The rearrangement joins TRBV5-1 to TRBJ1-2, with 9 positions matching TRBD1. This CDR3 has 15 amino acids. Germline assignment: CDR1 SGHRS and CDR2 YFSETQ. Trimming took 1 base from V and 2 from J; bases not matched to a gene: 3. This CDR3 is CASSLQGQGNYGYTF. In DNA, the CDR3 is TGCGCCAGCAGCTTGCAAGGACAGGGGAACTATGGCTACACCTTC.

This clonotype was counted only a few times. The chain carries TRBV7-9 and TRBJ1-1, with 9 nucleotides matching TRBD1. The V gene end was trimmed by 6 bases and the J gene end by 5 bases; junction bases not matched to a gene: 13. This CDR3 is built from 16 residues. CDR1 and CDR2 (germline): SEHNR, FQNEAQ (reference sequence). The CDR3 reads CASSPGQGTGWTEAFF. The CDR3 DNA sequence: TGTGCCAGCAGTCCGGGACAGGGTACGGGTTGGACTGAAGCTTTCTTT.

The CDR3 coding sequence is TGTGCCAGCAGTTTAGCTGGGCGGAACTCCTACGAGCAGTACTTC. This codes for CASSLAGRNSYEQYF. The chain is built from TRBV12-3 or TRBV12-4 and TRBJ2-7, with D unclear. This CDR3 is 15 amino acids long. With 0 bases removed from V and 0 bases from J, the gap between germline ends came to 9 bases.

J is TRBJ1-2 and V is TRBV5-1; no firm D call. Deletions cut 4 bases from V and 2 bases from J, with 12 bases between. Per the germline V gene, CDR1 is SGHRS and CDR2 is YFSETQ. CDR3 length: 14 residues. CDR3 residues: CASSPWPMNYGYTF. CDR3 DNA sequence: TGCGCCAGCAGCCCCTGGCCGATGAACTATGGCTACACCTTC.

The V and J genes are TRBV5-1 and TRBJ2-1; 7 bases match TRBD1. The CDR3 extends over 12 amino acids. Germline assignment: CDR1 SGHRS and CDR2 YFSETQ. Trimming took 0 bases from V and 15 from J; bases not matched to a gene: 6. CDR3 loop: CASSLAPGQRFF. The CDR3 nucleotides read TGCGCCAGCAGCTTGGCCCCGGGACAGCGGTTCTTC.

The DNA of the CDR3 is TGTGCCAGCAGCTTGCCTACCGACACAGATACGCAGTATTTT. Translating it yields CASSLPTDTDTQYF. The rearrangement links TRBV5-6 to TRBJ2-3; D remains ambiguous. Trimming took 1 base from V and 2 from J, leaving 8 bases between them. The germline gives CDR1 SGHDT, CDR2 YYEEEE. The CDR3 contains 14 residues.

This clonotype has just a few counts. The rearrangement uses TRBV10-1 and TRBJ2-4, with 7 bases identical to TRBD1. The length of the CDR3 is 14 residues. The J segment lost 7 bases and the V segment lost 4 bases, leaving 7 bases of the junction unmatched. CDR1 and CDR2 from the germline V gene are WNHNN and SYGVQD (reference sequence). CDR3 nucleotides: TGCGCCAGCAGTGCCAAGGACAGGAGGAACATTCAGTACTTC. Translated, it gives CASSAKDRRNIQYF.

V gene TRBV10-3 combines with J gene TRBJ2-1; 9 nucleotides agree with TRBD2. This CDR3 spans 16 amino acids. Trimming took 3 bases from V and 3 from J; bases not matched to a gene: 6. The germline V gene has CDR1 ENHRY and CDR2 SYGVKD. CDR3 bases: TGTGCCATCAGTGATCGGGCTAGCGGGAACTACAATGAGCAGTTCTTC. Translation: CAISDRASGNYNEQFF.

This clonotype has a handful of counts. The chain is built from TRBV20-1 and TRBJ2-5; D could derive from TRBD1 or TRBD2 (5 bases each). The CDR3 is 12 amino acids. V was shortened by 3 bases and J by 5 bases, with 10 bases between the two germline ends. Germline lookup yields CDR1 DFQATT and CDR2 SNEGSKA (reference sequence). The CDR3 DNA sequence: TGCAGTGCTAGGGGCAGGGACGAGACCCAGTACTTC. Protein: CSARGRDETQYF.